The 17 T cell receptor beta chains in this list originate from one sample, sequenced in a study of beta chain features in type 1 diabetes. Sequencing targeted expressed TCRB transcripts, as all isolated RNA had been reverse transcribed. TCRdb's table, derived via immunoSEQ multiplex PCR, lists solely in-frame clones and lacks some. This table holds 200,000 to 250,000 clones, 68% found once. The sequencing sample was made of naive CD4+ T cells from blood. These receptors were taken from a man between 25 and 39 years old in good health.

The chain joins TRBV6-5 to TRBJ2-2; D may be TRBD2 (5 bases). Per germline, CDR1 MNHEY and CDR2 SVGAGI. V was clipped by 8 bases and J by 2 bases, with 12 bases between them. This CDR3 is 14 amino acids long. This CDR3 reads CASQRGANTGELFF. CDR3 in DNA: TGTGCCAGCCAACGGGGAGCAAACACCGGGGAGCTGTTTTTT.

V gene TRBV29-1 combines with J gene TRBJ2-3; 10 bases fit TRBD1. The CDR3 contains 15 residues. The J segment lost 4 bases and the V segment lost 6 bases, leaving 10 bases of the junction unmatched. Germline CDR1 reads SQVTM; CDR2 reads ANQGSEA. CDR3 coding DNA: TGCAGCGTGTCCCCGGGACAGGGGTACCCAGATACGCAGTATTTT. Its translation is CSVSPGQGYPDTQYF.

This clone has a handful of counts. This chain links TRBV30 with TRBJ1-2, with D unclear. V lost 4 bases, J lost 1 base, and 10 bases lay in between. The CDR3 totals 13 residues. Germline assignment: CDR1 GTSNPN and CDR2 SVGIG (reference sequence). The CDR3: CAWIGRLNYGYTF. DNA of the CDR3: TGTGCCTGGATAGGGCGGCTTAACTATGGCTACACCTTC. Full variable domain (remainder filled in from reference TRBV30 and TRBJ1-2): SQTIHQWPATLVQPVGSPLSLECTVEGTSNPNLYWYRQAAGRGLQLLFYSVGIGQISSEVPQNLSASRPQDRQFILSSKKLLLSDSGFYLCAWIGRLNYGYTFGSGTRLTVV.

The J gene is TRBJ2-1, the V gene TRBV27; a weak D match, TRBD1 (5 bases). Germline CDR1 MNHEY, CDR2 SMNVEV (reference sequence). The CDR3 is made up of 14 amino acids. Trimming took off 2 bases at V and 8 bases at J, with 13 bases between the two ends. CDR3 protein: CASSLAWQGDEQFF. CDR3 DNA sequence: TGTGCCAGCAGTTTAGCTTGGCAGGGCGATGAGCAGTTCTTC.

Details on this clone: This sample includes further DNA sequences coding for the same CDR3. The J gene is TRBJ2-7, the V gene TRBV29-1, with 10 bases lining up with TRBD1. The CDR3 runs to 12 residues. V trimming: 6 bases; J trimming: 2 bases; junction bases outside the gene matches: 1. The germline gives CDR1 SQVTM, CDR2 ANQGSEA. This CDR3 reads CSVGTGAYEQYF. Written as DNA, the CDR3 is TGCAGCGTCGGGACAGGGGCCTACGAGCAGTACTTC.

The V gene is TRBV29-1, the J gene TRBJ2-2; D is possibly TRBD2 (5 bases). Germline CDR1 reads SQVTM; CDR2 reads ANQGSEA. CDR3 length equals 14 residues. V lost 4 bases and J 2 bases, leaving 11 bases between the germline ends. CDR3 residues: CSVAAEANTGELFF. Written as DNA, the CDR3 is TGCAGCGTTGCGGCGGAGGCCAACACCGGGGAGCTGTTTTTT.

This clone has just a few counts. CDR3 DNA: TGTGCCAGCAGTTTGGCCGAGACCCAGTACTTC. Amino acid sequence: CASSLAETQYF. This chain connects TRBV28 to TRBJ2-5, with unresolved D. Germline lookup yields CDR1 MDHEN and CDR2 SYDVKM. This CDR3 spans 11 amino acids. Trimming left V 3 bases short and J 5 bases short, with 4 bases between.

This chain connects TRBV11-2 to TRBJ2-4, with D tentatively TRBD1 (6 bases). V lost 3 bases to trimming and J lost 8 bases, with 14 bases between them. The CDR3 consists of 14 residues. Germline V gene sequence: CDR1 SGHAT, CDR2 FQNNGV. The chain's CDR3 is CASSFRQVGDIQYF. The CDR3 region has the DNA TGTGCCAGCAGCTTCCGACAGGTCGGGGACATTCAGTACTTC.

V is TRBV7-2 and J is TRBJ2-4; possibly TRBD1 or TRBD2 for D (6 bases each). With 6 bases removed from V and 7 bases from J, the gap between germline ends came to 19 bases. The CDR3 has 15 amino acids. Germline V gene lookup returns CDR1 SGHTA and CDR2 FQGNSA. The CDR3 protein is CASRPQITGRNIQYF. For the CDR3, the DNA is TGTGCCAGCAGACCTCAAATTACAGGGAGGAACATTCAGTACTTC.

V is TRBV4-3 and J is TRBJ2-7, with D maybe TRBD1 (7 bases). CDR1 and CDR2 from the germline V gene are LGHNA and YSLEER. V lost 0 bases to trimming and J lost 3 bases, with 15 bases between them. This CDR3 region has 16 residues. CDR3 loop: CASSQEGGQDYYEQYF. CDR3 DNA sequence: TGCGCCAGCAGCCAAGAGGGCGGACAGGACTACTACGAGCAGTACTTC.

The V and J genes are TRBV4-1 and TRBJ1-4, with TRBD1 matching over 7 bases. The CDR3 runs to 15 residues. Germline V lookup: CDR1 MGHRA, CDR2 YSYEKL. Unmatched junction bases numbered 9, after V lost 6 bases and J lost 5 bases. This CDR3 is CASRSTGQRNEKLFF. The CDR3 DNA reads as TGCGCCAGCAGGTCTACGGGACAGAGAAATGAAAAACTGTTTTTT.

This sequence joins TRBV7-2 and TRBJ2-1; 8 bases line up with TRBD2. This CDR3 region has 19 residues. V lost 2 bases and J lost 0; bases outside the gene matches: 12. Germline CDR1 SGHTA, CDR2 FQGNSA. This chain's CDR3 is CASSLRASGPISSYNEQFF. CDR3 nucleotide sequence: TGTGCCAGCAGCTTAAGGGCTAGCGGGCCTATAAGCTCCTACAATGAGCAGTTCTTC.

A few counts support this clone. The genes are TRBV14 and TRBJ2-7, with D tentatively TRBD2 (6 bases). The ends were cut back, 0 bases at V and 2 bases at J, with 11 bases in the middle. CDR1 SGHDN and CDR2 FVKESK come from the germline V gene. CDR3 length: 15 residues. CDR3 DNA: TGTGCCAGCAGCCAAGAGGGAGGATTTCCCTACGAGCAGTACTTC. Translation gives CASSQEGGFPYEQYF.

A few counts support this clone. The chain employs TRBV29-1 and TRBJ2-5, with TRBD1 identical over 8 bases. J lost 5 bases, V lost 6 bases, and 5 bases had no gene match. The CDR3 extends over 12 amino acids. CDR1 is SQVTM and CDR2 is ANQGSEA in the germline V gene. The CDR3 loop is CSVPDRAETQYF. As DNA, the CDR3 is TGCAGCGTCCCGGACAGGGCGGAGACCCAGTACTTC. The complete variable domain, with remaining parts taken from reference TRBV29-1 and TRBJ2-5, reads SAVISQKPSRDICQRGTSLTIQCQVDSQVTMMFWYRQQPGQSLTLIATANQGSEATYESGFVIDKFPISRPNLTFSTLTVSNMSPEDSSIYLCSVPDRAETQYFGPGTRLLVL.

The chain links TRBV30 to TRBJ2-5; 8 nucleotides match TRBD2. After removal of 8 bases from V and 5 bases from J, the junction contained 16 bases not matched to a gene. The length of the CDR3 is 15 residues. Germline values: CDR1 GTSNPN, CDR2 SVGIG (reference sequence). The CDR3 sequence is CARSRSSGNVETQYF. CDR3 sequence (DNA): TGTGCCCGTAGCAGGAGTAGCGGGAATGTGGAGACCCAGTACTTC.

The chain carries TRBV30 and TRBJ1-1; D remains unclear. Germline V gene sequence: CDR1 GTSNPN, CDR2 SVGIG (reference sequence). This CDR3 has 12 amino acids. The ends were cut back, 3 bases at V and 0 bases at J, with 5 bases in the middle. CDR3 loop: CAWRRVNTEAFF. The CDR3 DNA reads as TGTGCCTGGAGGAGAGTGAACACTGAAGCTTTCTTT.

The CDR3 DNA follows: TGTGCCTGGACTAGAGTCGGGGAAAACATTCAGTACTTC. Protein sequence: CAWTRVGENIQYF. The J gene is TRBJ2-4, the V gene TRBV30; tentative D call: TRBD2 (5 bases). The germline gives CDR1 GTSNPN, CDR2 SVGIG (reference sequence). V dropped 4 bases and J dropped 5 bases, with 12 bases sitting between them. This CDR3 contains 13 residues.